This entry concerns a single TCR beta chain. Its antigen specificity is not known. The input lacks base qualities; no much larger clone sits a single base away. High-throughput TCR beta sequencing profiled peripheral blood CD8+ and CD4+ T cells from healthy donors, Susac syndrome patients and multiple sclerosis patients. The healthy donors served as controls matched for age and sex. Bulk CD8+ and CD4+ T cells were purified by magnetic negative isolation, while CD8+ TEMRA cells were enriched using FACS. Blood was collected in EDTA tubes and processed within 24 hours, with PBMCs isolated through density gradient centrifugation. PBMCs destined for TCR sequencing were cryopreserved in liquid nitrogen and later thawed in a 37 °C water bath. Purity of sorted or isolated CD4+, CD8+ and CD8+ TEMRA cells was at least 90%. RNA was extracted using the RNeasy kit, and roughly 0.45 to 1 microgram was reverse transcribed with random hexamers. TCR beta CDR3 regions were amplified with the immunoSEQ multiplex PCR assay covering 54 Vbeta and 13 Jbeta segments. Bias from PCR amplification was corrected by using a synthetic template baseline for primer optimization and for computational correction. The authors' analysis ran thus. Reads were annotated to V, D and J genes per IMGT and analyzed with immunoSEQ Analyzer, keeping only productive sequences. Clonality was computed as one minus Shannon entropy normalized by log2 of the number of productive unique sequences. For each patient and control, public and private clones were evaluated among the 100 most prevalent clones. Clones were defined as Susac-specific when absent from the healthy and MS cohorts, from some 1,100 published viral clones and from other ImmuneACCESS disease sequences. In TCRdb, the public reads were trimmed at Q25 with fastp and aligned with MiXCR, with productive beta chains retained. A single entry per CDR3 protein holds the most common genes and DNA from its merged rows. The V and J calls reflect TCRdb's pipeline rather than the authors' work. The sample yields about 160,000 distinct CDR3 sequences; under 95% were counted once. Jointly, the top ten make up around 0.079% of the sample.

These data come from a study of CD8 T cells in Susac syndrome (dated by TCRdb to between 2018 and 2020). In the study overall: Whether CD8+ T cell activation and differentiation in Susac syndrome was antigen driven was tested using repertoire sequencing.

What the authors observed across the whole study: The number of individuals in the TCR sequencing and HLA analysis was recognized as being relatively small.

The CDR3 measures 15 amino acids from cysteine to phenylalanine. Only the CDR3 part of the read is kept: 45 bases, read in frame from the first base. The germline ends are 14 bases apart after V is trimmed by 5 bases and J by 2 bases. For CDR1 and CDR2, the germline V gene lists SGHVS and FQNEAQ. The clonotype comes from a human donor in good health. The chain links TRBV7-8 with TRBJ2-3, with the D call tentatively TRBD1 or TRBD2, each fitting 5 bases. The sequencing input was CD4+ T cells from PBMCs. The CDR3 here reads CASSIRDLDTDTQYF. The nucleotide sequence reads as follows: TGTGCCAGCAGCATCCGGGACCTTGACACAGATACGCAGTATTTT.